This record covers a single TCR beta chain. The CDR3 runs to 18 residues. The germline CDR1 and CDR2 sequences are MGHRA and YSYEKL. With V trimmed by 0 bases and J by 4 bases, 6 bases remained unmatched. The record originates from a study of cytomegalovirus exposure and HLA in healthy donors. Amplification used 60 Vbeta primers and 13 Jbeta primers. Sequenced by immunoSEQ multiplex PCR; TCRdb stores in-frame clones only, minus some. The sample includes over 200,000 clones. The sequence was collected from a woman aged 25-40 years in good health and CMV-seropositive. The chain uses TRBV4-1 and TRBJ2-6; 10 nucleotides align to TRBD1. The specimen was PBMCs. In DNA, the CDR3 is TGCGCCAGCAGCCAAGAACGACAGGGGGCGAGAGGGGCCAACGTCCTGACTTTC. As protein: CASSQERQGARGANVLTF.